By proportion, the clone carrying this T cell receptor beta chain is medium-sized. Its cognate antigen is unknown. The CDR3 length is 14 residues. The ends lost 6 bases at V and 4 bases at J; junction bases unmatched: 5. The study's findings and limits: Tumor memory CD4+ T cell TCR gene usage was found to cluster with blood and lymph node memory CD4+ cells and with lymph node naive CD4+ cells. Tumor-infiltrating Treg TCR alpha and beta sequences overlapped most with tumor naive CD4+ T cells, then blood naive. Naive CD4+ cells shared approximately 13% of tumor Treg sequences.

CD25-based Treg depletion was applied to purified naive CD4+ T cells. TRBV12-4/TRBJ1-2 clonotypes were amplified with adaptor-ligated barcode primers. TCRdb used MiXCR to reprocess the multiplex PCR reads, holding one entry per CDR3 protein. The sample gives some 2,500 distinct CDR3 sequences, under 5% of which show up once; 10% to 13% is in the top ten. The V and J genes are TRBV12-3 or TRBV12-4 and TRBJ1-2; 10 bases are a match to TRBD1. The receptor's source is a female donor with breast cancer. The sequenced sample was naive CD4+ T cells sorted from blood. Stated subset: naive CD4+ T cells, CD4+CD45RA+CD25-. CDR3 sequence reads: CASRPGQGTYGYTF. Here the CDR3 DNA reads TGTGCCAGCAGGCCGGGACAGGGGACCTATGGCTACACCTTC.